These T cell receptor beta chains were read from a single sample in a study of CD8+CD57+ T cells in acquired aplastic anemia. One entry per CDR3 protein, called by TCRdb with MiXCR from the reads. Among about 120,000 distinct CDR3 sequences, under 60% were seen once, and the ten largest hold roughly 32%. Sequenced sample: sorted CD4+, CD8+, or CD8+CD57+ T cells (not recorded which) from PBMCs. These receptors were taken from a human donor with aplastic anemia. Both conserved end residues are part of each CDR3. Fields, in order: J gene, clone size, D gene, V gene, CDR3 DNA, CDR3 protein. D genes are given only for firm matches. Only part of the rows carry a size: once, few, many, or a class if the clone is expanded.

j_gene: TRBJ2-3; abundance: -; d_gene: TRBD2; v_gene: TRBV9; CDR3nt: TGTGCCAGCAGCGTGACTAGCCAACGAGGTACGCAGTATTTT; CDR3aa: CASSVTSQRGTQYF
j_gene: TRBJ2-5; abundance: -; d_gene: -; v_gene: TRBV29-1; CDR3nt: TGCAGCGGTGCTTCCGGGGAGACCCAGTACTTC; CDR3aa: CSGASGETQYF
j_gene: TRBJ1-5; abundance: few; d_gene: -; v_gene: TRBV29-1; CDR3nt: TGCAGCGTCGGGGACGGAGTTCTTGGCAATCAGCCCCAGCATTTT; CDR3aa: CSVGDGVLGNQPQHF
j_gene: TRBJ1-6; abundance: -; d_gene: -; v_gene: TRBV15; CDR3nt: TGTGCCACCAGCAGCACAGGGCTTAGTAATTCACCCCTCCACTTT; CDR3aa: CATSSTGLSNSPLHF
j_gene: TRBJ1-1; abundance: once; d_gene: -; v_gene: TRBV7-2; CDR3nt: TGTGCCAGCAGCTTAGTGAACAGGGTGTCTGAAGCTTTCTTT; CDR3aa: CASSLVNRVSEAFF
j_gene: TRBJ2-3; abundance: few; d_gene: TRBD1; v_gene: TRBV11-1; CDR3nt: TGTGCCAGCAGCTTCAACCGGGACAGGCCCTCAGATACGCAGTATTTT; CDR3aa: CASSFNRDRPSDTQYF
j_gene: TRBJ2-7; abundance: once; d_gene: -; v_gene: TRBV6-1; CDR3nt: TGTGCCAGCACAGGGACTCCCTACGAGCAGTACTTC; CDR3aa: CASTGTPYEQYF
j_gene: TRBJ1-1; abundance: -; d_gene: -; v_gene: TRBV19; CDR3nt: TGTGCCAGTAGGTGGCAGGGGAAAACTGAAGCTTTCTTT; CDR3aa: CASRWQGKTEAFF
j_gene: TRBJ2-5; abundance: -; d_gene: TRBD2; v_gene: TRBV10-3; CDR3nt: TGTGCCATAGGGGTAGCGGGAGGGCCGGAGACCCAGTACTTC; CDR3aa: CAIGVAGGPETQYF
j_gene: TRBJ2-2; abundance: few; d_gene: -; v_gene: TRBV7-7; CDR3nt: TGTGCTAGCAGCACCAACACCGGGGAGCTGTTTTTT; CDR3aa: CASSTNTGELFF
j_gene: TRBJ2-3; abundance: -; d_gene: -; v_gene: TRBV5-1; CDR3nt: TGCGCCAGCAGCTCCAACGTGTTAAGCACAGATACGCAGTATTTT; CDR3aa: CASSSNVLSTDTQYF
j_gene: TRBJ2-7; abundance: many; d_gene: TRBD1; v_gene: TRBV7-9; CDR3nt: TGTGCCAGCGAATGGGACAGTCCCTACGAGCAGTACTTC; CDR3aa: CASEWDSPYEQYF
j_gene: TRBJ2-3; abundance: -; d_gene: TRBD2; v_gene: TRBV29-1; CDR3nt: TGCAGCGCCTGGGGAGCGGGAGTGGGAGATACGCAGTATTTT; CDR3aa: CSAWGAGVGDTQYF
j_gene: TRBJ1-6; abundance: -; d_gene: TRBD1; v_gene: TRBV2; CDR3nt: TGTGCCAGCAGTGATAGGGGGCGTTGGTCACCCCTCCACTTT; CDR3aa: CASSDRGRWSPLHF
j_gene: TRBJ2-1; abundance: few; d_gene: TRBD2; v_gene: TRBV2; CDR3nt: TGTGCCAGCAGTCGGACTAGCGGTGTAGGGAATGAGCAGTTCTTC; CDR3aa: CASSRTSGVGNEQFF
j_gene: TRBJ1-6; abundance: once; d_gene: -; v_gene: TRBV2; CDR3nt: TGTGCCAGCCGATCCAACAGGGAATCACCCCTCCACTTT; CDR3aa: CASRSNRESPLHF
j_gene: TRBJ1-6; abundance: -; d_gene: -; v_gene: TRBV11-2; CDR3nt: TGTGCCAGCAGCTTAGATGCAGAATTGAGTTCACCCCTCCACTTT; CDR3aa: CASSLDAELSSPLHF
j_gene: TRBJ1-5; abundance: large; d_gene: -; v_gene: TRBV15; CDR3nt: TGTGCCACCAGCAGAGATCACGGGGCGACTAATCAGCCCCAGCATTTT; CDR3aa: CATSRDHGATNQPQHF
j_gene: TRBJ2-7; abundance: -; d_gene: TRBD1; v_gene: TRBV20-1; CDR3nt: TGCAGTGCCAGGGACAGTTTCAACGAGCAGTACTTC; CDR3aa: CSARDSFNEQYF
j_gene: TRBJ1-1; abundance: few; d_gene: -; v_gene: TRBV12-3/TRBV12-4; CDR3nt: TGTGCCAGCAGTTTAGCTAGGGGGGGGCGGCCTGAAGCTTTCTTT; CDR3aa: CASSLARGGRPEAFF
j_gene: TRBJ2-5; abundance: -; d_gene: TRBD1; v_gene: TRBV7-3; CDR3nt: TGTGCCAGCAGCTTAGGCCAGGGGGAAGGCCGGGTTTTC; CDR3aa: CASSLGQGEGRVF
j_gene: TRBJ1-6; abundance: -; d_gene: TRBD1; v_gene: TRBV13; CDR3nt: TGTGCCAGCAGCTTTAAGGGGGCAAATTCACCCCTCCACTTT; CDR3aa: CASSFKGANSPLHF
j_gene: TRBJ1-4; abundance: -; d_gene: -; v_gene: TRBV19; CDR3nt: TGTGCCAGTAGAGTACAGGGTGGGCGAGAAAAACTGTTTTTT; CDR3aa: CASRVQGGREKLFF
j_gene: TRBJ2-7; abundance: many; d_gene: TRBD1; v_gene: TRBV6-5; CDR3nt: TGTGCCAGCAGTTCAATGACAGGGAAATCCTACGAGCAGTACTTC; CDR3aa: CASSSMTGKSYEQYF
j_gene: TRBJ2-2; abundance: -; d_gene: TRBD1; v_gene: TRBV7-7; CDR3nt: TGTGCCAGCAGCTCGGGGACAGTGGGTCCCGGGGAGCTGTTTTTT; CDR3aa: CASSSGTVGPGELFF
j_gene: TRBJ2-1; abundance: -; d_gene: -; v_gene: TRBV29-1; CDR3nt: TGCAGCGTTGAAGACTCCGGTTTCTCCTACAATGAGCAGTTCTTC; CDR3aa: CSVEDSGFSYNEQFF
j_gene: TRBJ1-1; abundance: few; d_gene: -; v_gene: TRBV12-3/TRBV12-4; CDR3nt: TGTGCCAGCAGTTCATCAGGGAGAGGGAACACTGAAGCTTTCTTT; CDR3aa: CASSSSGRGNTEAFF
j_gene: TRBJ1-5; abundance: many; d_gene: -; v_gene: TRBV5-1; CDR3nt: TGCGCCAGCAGCGGCCCTTTGGTAATTTGCAATCAGCCCCAGCATTTT; CDR3aa: CASSGPLVICNQPQHF